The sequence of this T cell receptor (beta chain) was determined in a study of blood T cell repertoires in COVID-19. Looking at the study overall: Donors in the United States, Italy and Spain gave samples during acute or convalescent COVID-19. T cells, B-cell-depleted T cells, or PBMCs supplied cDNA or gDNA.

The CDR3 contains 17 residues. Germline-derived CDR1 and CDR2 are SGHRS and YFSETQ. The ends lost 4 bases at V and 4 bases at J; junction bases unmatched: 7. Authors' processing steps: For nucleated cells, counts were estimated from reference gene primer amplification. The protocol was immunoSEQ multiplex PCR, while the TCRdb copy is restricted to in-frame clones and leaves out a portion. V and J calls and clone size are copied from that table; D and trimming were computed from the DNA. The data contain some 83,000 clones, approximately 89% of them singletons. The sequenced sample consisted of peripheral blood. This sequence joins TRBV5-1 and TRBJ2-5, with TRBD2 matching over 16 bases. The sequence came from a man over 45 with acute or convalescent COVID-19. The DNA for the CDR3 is TGCGCCAGCAGCCCCGGGACTAGCGGGGGGGCCGGAGAGACCCAGTACTTC. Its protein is CASSPGTSGGAGETQYF.